This T cell receptor beta chain was captured by sequencing in a study of T cell changes during pregnancy in multiple sclerosis. The protocol was immunoSEQ multiplex PCR, while the TCRdb copy is restricted to in-frame clones and leaves out a portion. The sample includes some 60,000 clones, about 85% of them seen just once. Between the trimmed V and J ends, which lost 5 bases and 3 bases, there was a span of 16 bases. Per the germline V gene, CDR1 is SGHNT and CDR2 is YENEEA. CDR3 length: 15 residues. The chain carries TRBV11-3 and TRBJ1-1, with D tentatively TRBD1 (6 bases). The receptor comes from a female donor with multiple sclerosis, enrolled in a pregnancy study. Sample: CD4+ T cells from peripheral blood mononuclear cells, taken in the third trimester of pregnancy. This chain's CDR3 is CASSPGGAGDTEAFF. DNA for the CDR3: TGTGCCAGCAGCCCGGGGGGGGCAGGTGACACTGAAGCTTTCTTT. Drawing the rest from reference TRBV11-3 and TRBJ1-1, the complete variable domain is EAGVVQSPRYKIIEKKQPVAFWCNPISGHNTLYWYLQNLGQGPELLIRYENEEAVDDSQLPKDRFSAERLKGVDSTLKIQPAELGDSAVYLCASSPGGAGDTEAFFGQGTRLTVV.